The 4 T cell receptor beta chains reported below all come from one sample, sequenced in a study of post-analysis software for immune sequencing data. Study-wide findings and caveats: Controls had lower frequencies than patients of about 5 TRBV segments, which included TRBV5-6, TRBV5-1 and TRBV20-1.

Tagging with unique molecular identifiers was a feature of the TCR beta cDNA libraries. TCRdb reprocessed the PCR reads via MiXCR and lists one record per CDR3 protein. The data hold 450,000 to 650,000 distinct CDR3 sequences, with about 44% observed a single time. These receptors have no identified antigens. Material: blood. The receptors shown here come from a girl under 18 with multiple sclerosis.

This clonotype has a handful of counts. The CDR3 is CSARGTGTNEQFF. The DNA of the CDR3 is TGCAGTGCTAGAGGGACAGGTACCAATGAGCAGTTCTTC. V is TRBV20-1 and J is TRBJ2-1, with 7 nucleotides matching TRBD1. With V trimmed by 1 base and J by 6 bases, 3 bases remained unmatched. The CDR3 extends over 13 amino acids. The germline gives CDR1 DFQATT, CDR2 SNEGSKA (reference sequence).

The sample holds a few counts of this clonotype. At one boundary the junction diverges from the germline segment, which might be a read error. The chain recombines TRBV12-3 or TRBV12-4 with TRBJ2-3, with D unclear. The CDR3 has 11 residues. The chain's CDR3 is CPSSFVDTQYF. The CDR3 DNA reads as TGTCCCAGCAGTTTCGTAGATACGCAGTATTTT.

This clonotype came up a few times. This chain connects TRBV5-1 to TRBJ2-1, with D perhaps TRBD2 (6 bases). Germline values: CDR1 SGHRS, CDR2 YFSETQ. CDR3 size: 13 residues. The V end lost 4 bases, the J end lost 6 bases, and 11 bases lay between the germline ends. CDR3 bases: TGCGCCAGCAGCCTCGGGAGTTTCAATGAGCAGTTCTTC. Protein: CASSLGSFNEQFF.

This chain links TRBV12-3 or TRBV12-4 with TRBJ1-2; unclear D gene. V was shortened by 3 bases and J by 4 bases, with 9 bases between the two germline ends. The CDR3 covers 13 residues. The CDR3 nucleotides are TGTGCCAGCAGTTTTCTGAGATTCTATGGCTACACCTTC. Its protein is CASSFLRFYGYTF.